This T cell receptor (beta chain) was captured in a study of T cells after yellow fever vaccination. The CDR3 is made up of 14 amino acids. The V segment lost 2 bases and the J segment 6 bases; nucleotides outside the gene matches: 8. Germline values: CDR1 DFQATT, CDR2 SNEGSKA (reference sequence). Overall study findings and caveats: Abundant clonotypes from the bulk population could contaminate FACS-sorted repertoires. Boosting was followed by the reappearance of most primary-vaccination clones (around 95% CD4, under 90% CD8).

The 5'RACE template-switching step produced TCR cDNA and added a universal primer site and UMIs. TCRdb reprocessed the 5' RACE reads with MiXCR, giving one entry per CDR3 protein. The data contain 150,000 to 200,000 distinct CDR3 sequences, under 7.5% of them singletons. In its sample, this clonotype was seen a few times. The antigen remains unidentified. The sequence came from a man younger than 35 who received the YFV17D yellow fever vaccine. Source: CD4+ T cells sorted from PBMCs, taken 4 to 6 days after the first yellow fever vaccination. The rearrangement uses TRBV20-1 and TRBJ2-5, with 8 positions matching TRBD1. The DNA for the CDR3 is TGCAGTGCTAGAAGGGGGACAGGAGGACAGACCCAGTACTTC. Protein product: CSARRGTGGQTQYF.